This T cell receptor (beta chain) was found in a study of CD8 T cells in ankylosing spondylitis. Overall study findings and caveats: Disease-linked clones reportedly showed significant enrichment in matched ankylosing spondylitis synovial fluid. CD8+ cells made up the disease-linked clones, which were relatively rare in peripheral blood. Several highly homologous variants made up a TCR beta motif that seemed to typify ankylosing spondylitis blood.

Regarding this clonotype: The antigen remains unidentified.

TCRdb passed the 5' RACE reads through MiXCR, listing each CDR3 protein once. The sample lists hundreds of thousands of distinct CDR3 sequences, more than 25% occurring once. Sequenced sample: blood, either unsorted or a sorted T cell fraction (not recorded which). This clonotype was sampled from a male donor with ankylosing spondylitis.

For the CDR3, the DNA is TGTGCCAGCAGGCTGTCGGCGGGGAGACATGAGCAGTTCTTC. Residues: CASRLSAGRHEQFF. The chain links TRBV12-3 or TRBV12-4 to TRBJ2-1; TRBD2 is a possible D gene (6 bases). This CDR3 is 14 amino acids long. Trimming took 6 bases from V and 8 from J, leaving 17 bases between them.